This T cell receptor beta chain was retrieved from a study of T cell responses to AZD1222 COVID-19 vaccine. Study-wide results and caveats: When two AZD1222 doses had been given, Spike-specific TCR breadth and depth rose.

With regard to this clone: Antigen specificity is unknown.

CDR1 is MNHNS, CDR2 SASEGT, per germline. The CDR3 covers 15 residues. V was clipped by 5 bases and J by 2 bases, with 14 bases between them. The data were produced by immunoSEQ multiplex PCR, yet TCRdb's version contains in-frame clones alone and is incomplete. Counted here are more than 95,000 clones, more than 75% occurring once; the ten biggest clones make up under 11%. The receptor's source is an adult in good health. V is TRBV6-1 and J is TRBJ2-3; no reliable D call. The sample was peripheral blood, taken on day 0 of AZD1222 vaccination. The CDR3 sequence: CASSPDGYYTDTQYF. Here the CDR3 DNA reads TGTGCCAGCAGTCCAGATGGCTATTACACAGATACGCAGTATTTT.